These 24 T cell receptor beta chains came from one sample sequenced in a study of blood T cell repertoires in COVID-19. Some clones are missing from TCRdb's copy, which holds only in-frame ones; the method was immunoSEQ multiplex PCR. The sample contains some 220,000 clones, around 80% of which appear only once. The sample consisted of peripheral blood. These receptors all stem from a human donor in a cohort sampled during active COVID-19.

V is TRBV6-2 or TRBV6-3 and J is TRBJ2-4; perhaps TRBD1 as D (5 bases). V dropped 2 bases and J dropped 3 bases, with 17 bases sitting between them. The CDR3 consists of 17 residues. The germline gives CDR1 MNHEY, CDR2 SVGEGT. The CDR3 here is CASSYPQGNHGKNIQYF. CDR3 nucleotide sequence: TGTGCCAGCAGTTACCCCCAGGGCAACCACGGCAAAAACATTCAGTACTTC.

This clone was seen a handful of times. This chain's CDR3 is CASSTGTNNSPLHF. The CDR3 DNA is TGTGCCAGCAGTACAGGGACAAATAATTCACCCCTCCACTTT. The chain joins TRBV28 to TRBJ1-6, with D maybe TRBD1 (6 bases). CDR1 is MDHEN and CDR2 is SYDVKM in the germline V gene. CDR3 length: 14 residues. V was trimmed by 5 bases and J by 5 bases, leaving 10 bases between them.

This chain joins TRBV7-2 and TRBJ2-1; 7 nucleotides line up with TRBD1. The CDR3 is 16 residues long. Germline V gene lookup returns CDR1 SGHTA and CDR2 FQGNSA. J gave up 4 bases and V 4 bases, and 10 bases lay outside the gene matches. CDR3 sequence (DNA): TGTGCCAGCAGCTCCCAGTTCGGACAGGCTTACAATGAGCAGTTCTTC. This codes for CASSSQFGQAYNEQFF.

This clone has only a few counts. The J gene is TRBJ2-3, the V gene TRBV18, with 7 bases lining up with TRBD1. CDR1 is KGHSH and CDR2 is LQKENI in the germline V gene. The CDR3 is made up of 14 amino acids. With V trimmed by 4 bases and J by 2 bases, 3 bases remained unmatched. CDR3 DNA sequence: TGTGCCAGCTCACAGGGACAGTCCACAGATACGCAGTATTTT. Its protein is CASSQGQSTDTQYF.

This sequence joins TRBV5-4 and TRBJ1-2, with D hard to call. CDR1 is SGHNT and CDR2 is YYREEE in the germline V gene (reference sequence). V lost 4 bases, J lost 1 base, and 11 bases lay in between. The CDR3 has 14 residues. DNA for the CDR3: TGTGCCAGCAGCCTGGACGGTCTTAACTATGGCTACACCTTC. It is translated as CASSLDGLNYGYTF.

This sequence joins TRBV30 and TRBJ1-1; no reliable D call. V was shortened by 4 bases and J by 1 base, with 13 bases between the two germline ends. CDR1 and CDR2 from the germline V gene are GTSNPN and SVGIG (reference sequence). This CDR3 region has 14 residues. The CDR3 sequence is CAWMAGSANTEAFF. The CDR3 nucleotides are TGTGCCTGGATGGCGGGGTCGGCGAACACTGAAGCTTTCTTT.

This rearrangement joins TRBV18 to TRBJ1-1, with unresolved D. The CDR3 length is 15 residues. The V gene lost 0 bases and the J gene lost 1 base, with 9 bases spanning the gap. The germline gives CDR1 KGHSH, CDR2 LQKENI. The CDR3 coding sequence is TGTGCCAGCTCACCACCTCGCACAGCGAACACTGAAGCTTTCTTT. This translates into CASSPPRTANTEAFF.

V gene TRBV6-2 or TRBV6-3 combines with J gene TRBJ2-5, with 9 bases fitting TRBD2. Germline V gene data show CDR1 as MNHEY and CDR2 as SVGEGT. The V segment lost 2 bases and the J segment 3 bases; nucleotides outside the gene matches: 7. This CDR3 has 16 amino acids. CDR3 region: CASSYEAGGPEETQYF. CDR3 in DNA: TGTGCCAGCAGTTACGAGGCGGGGGGGCCTGAAGAGACCCAGTACTTC.

V usage is TRBV19 and J usage is TRBJ2-3; 10 bases are shared with TRBD2. The CDR3 extends over 14 amino acids. Trimming removed 3 bases from V and 3 bases from J; junction bases left unmatched: 0. The germline V gene has CDR1 LNHDA and CDR2 SQIVND (reference sequence). The CDR3: CASSMTSGTDTQYF. The CDR3 nucleotides are TGTGCCAGTAGTATGACTAGCGGGACAGATACGCAGTATTTT.

The J gene is TRBJ2-3, the V gene TRBV5-1, with D possibly being TRBD1 (5 bases). CDR1 and CDR2 from the germline V gene are SGHRS and YFSETQ. V dropped 0 bases and J dropped 1 base, with 12 bases sitting between them. The CDR3 is 16 residues long. The CDR3 DNA is TGCGCCAGCAGCTTGGGGACACGAACGCGCACAGATACGCAGTATTTT. It yields the protein CASSLGTRTRTDTQYF.

V usage is TRBV18 and J usage is TRBJ2-7, with 8 positions matching TRBD1. This CDR3 contains 14 residues. J gave up 7 bases and V 0 bases, and 5 bases lay outside the gene matches. Germline values: CDR1 KGHSH, CDR2 LQKENI. This chain's CDR3 is CASSPPTGVWEQYF. In nucleotides, the CDR3 is TGTGCCAGCTCACCACCGACAGGGGTGTGGGAGCAGTACTTC. Complete variable domain (other parts from reference TRBV18 and TRBJ2-7): NAGVMQNPRHLVRRRGQEARLRCSPMKGHSHVYWYRQLPEEGLKFMVYLQKENIIDESGMPKERFSAEFPKEGPSILRIQQVVRGDSAAYFCASSPPTGVWEQYFGPGTRLTVT.

This CDR3 is CAWSVQEETQYF. Written as DNA, the CDR3 is TGTGCCTGGAGTGTACAGGAGGAGACCCAGTACTTC. The chain carries TRBV30 and TRBJ2-5, with a possible D match to TRBD1 (5 bases). The germline V gene has CDR1 GTSNPN and CDR2 SVGIG (reference sequence). Trimming removed 0 bases from V and 5 bases from J, with 7 bases in between. The CDR3 consists of 12 residues.

The DNA of the CDR3 is TGTGCCAGTAGTACGCAGGCGGGCCTCAATCAGCCCCAGCATTTT. It encodes CASSTQAGLNQPQHF. The chain has TRBV19 and TRBJ1-5; the D is unclear. V was clipped by 4 bases and J by 3 bases, with 13 bases between them. In germline, CDR1 is LNHDA, CDR2 SQIVND (reference sequence). This CDR3 is built from 15 residues.

Only one count was recorded for this clone. The chain joins TRBV11-3 to TRBJ2-5; 8 bases align to TRBD1. CDR3 length: 16 amino acids. The trim removed 2 bases at V and 5 bases at J, leaving 10 bases unmatched. Germline V gene lookup returns CDR1 SGHNT and CDR2 YENEEA. In nucleotides, the CDR3 is TGTGCCAGCAGCTTAAAATGGACAGGGAGTTGGGAGACCCAGTACTTC. Encoded protein: CASSLKWTGSWETQYF.

The rearrangement joins TRBV6-5 to TRBJ2-5; D unclear. Trimming left V 8 bases short and J 1 base short, with 14 bases between. The CDR3 runs 14 residues. From germline, CDR1 is MNHEY and CDR2 SVGAGI. The CDR3, as DNA: TGTGCCAGCCGGAGCCGGGTGATCCAAGAGACCCAGTACTTC. Translating it yields CASRSRVIQETQYF.

V gene TRBV12-3 or TRBV12-4 combines with J gene TRBJ2-7; 8 bases fit TRBD1. V trimming: 6 bases; J trimming: 5 bases; junction bases outside the gene matches: 6. The CDR3 has 13 residues. The CDR3 nucleotides are TGTGCCAGCAGACTGACAGGGGAGAACGAGCAGTACTTC. Amino acids: CASRLTGENEQYF.

V gene TRBV27 combines with J gene TRBJ1-2, with 8 nucleotides matching TRBD1. The CDR3 consists of 14 residues. Germline V lookup: CDR1 MNHEY, CDR2 SMNVEV (reference sequence). Trimming removed 5 bases from V and 4 bases from J; junction bases left unmatched: 6. The CDR3 nucleotides are TGTGCCAGCAGTCCAGGGGGCGCCGGCTATGGCTACACCTTC. Translating gives CASSPGGAGYGYTF.

This clone has only one observation. The gene calls are TRBV6-1 and TRBJ2-2, with TRBD2 matching over 13 bases. The CDR3 covers 18 residues. Trimming removed 4 bases from V and 7 bases from J; junction bases left unmatched: 12. Germline V gives CDR1 MNHNS, CDR2 SASEGT. The CDR3 protein is CASSGLLTSGRAYGELFF. The CDR3 region has the DNA TGTGCCAGCAGTGGCCTCCTCACTAGCGGGAGGGCCTACGGGGAGCTGTTTTTT.

The genes are TRBV5-4 and TRBJ1-2, with D perhaps matching TRBD1 (6 bases). Deletions cut 4 bases from V and 5 bases from J, with 12 bases between. This CDR3 is 13 amino acids long. Germline loops: CDR1 SGHNT, CDR2 YYREEE (reference sequence). The CDR3 loop is CASSAGTPYGYTF. The CDR3 coding sequence is TGTGCCAGCAGCGCCGGGACACCATATGGCTACACCTTC. Full variable domain (outside the CDR3, taken from reference TRBV5-4 and TRBJ1-2): ETGVTQSPTHLIKTRGQQVTLRCSSQSGHNTVSWYQQALGQGPQFIFQYYREEENGRGNFPPRFSGLQFPNYSSELNVNALELDDSALYLCASSAGTPYGYTFGSGTRLTVV.

The chain links TRBV11-3 to TRBJ2-2; tentatively, D is TRBD2 (6 bases). Germline V gives CDR1 SGHNT, CDR2 YENEEA. The CDR3 consists of 16 residues. V was shortened by 5 bases and J by 5 bases, with 18 bases between the two germline ends. The CDR3 loop reads CASSPGEARETGELFF. DNA for the CDR3: TGTGCCAGCAGCCCCGGGGAGGCCAGGGAAACCGGGGAGCTGTTTTTT.

The rearrangement uses TRBV28 and TRBJ1-5, with D perhaps TRBD1 (5 bases). From germline, CDR1 is MDHEN and CDR2 SYDVKM. Deletions cut 4 bases from V and 7 bases from J, with 20 bases between. The CDR3 covers 16 residues. This CDR3 is CASSSDKGLRGQPQHF. The CDR3 DNA is TGTGCCAGCAGTTCCGATAAGGGACTCCGGGGACAGCCCCAGCATTTT.

This chain links TRBV5-1 with TRBJ1-1; D unresolved. V lost 0 bases and J 4 bases, leaving 10 bases between the germline ends. The CDR3 sequence is 14 residues long. CDR1 is SGHRS, CDR2 YFSETQ, per germline. CDR3 residues: CASSLGGVVTEAFF. The CDR3 DNA follows: TGCGCCAGCAGCTTGGGGGGAGTGGTCACTGAAGCTTTCTTT.

This clone was counted a single time. The gene calls are TRBV15 and TRBJ2-3; D possibly corresponds to TRBD2 (5 bases). V was cut by 5 bases and J by 3 bases, with 15 bases left in between. CDR3 length: 15 residues. Germline loops: CDR1 LNHNV, CDR2 YYDKDF (reference sequence). The CDR3 DNA reads as TGTGCCACCAGCGCTCCGGGAAGTAGAACAGATACGCAGTATTTT. Protein sequence: CATSAPGSRTDTQYF.

Written as DNA, the CDR3 is TGCAGCGCCCCCTCGGGGGGCCAAGAGACCCAGTACTTC. Protein product: CSAPSGGQETQYF. The chain uses TRBV29-1 and TRBJ2-5, with 7 bases that match TRBD2. The V gene end was trimmed by 7 bases and the J gene end by 1 base; junction bases not matched to a gene: 6. This CDR3 is 13 amino acids long. The germline V gene has CDR1 SQVTM and CDR2 ANQGSEA.